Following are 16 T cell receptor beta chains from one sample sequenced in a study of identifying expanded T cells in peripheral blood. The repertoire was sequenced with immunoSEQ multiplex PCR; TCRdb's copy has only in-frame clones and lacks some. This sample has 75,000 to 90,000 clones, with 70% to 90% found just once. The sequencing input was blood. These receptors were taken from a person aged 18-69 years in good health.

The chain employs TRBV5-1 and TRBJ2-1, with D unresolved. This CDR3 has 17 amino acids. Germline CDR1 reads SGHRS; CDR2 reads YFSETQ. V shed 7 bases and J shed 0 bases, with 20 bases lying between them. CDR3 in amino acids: CASSVLVVASSYNEQFF. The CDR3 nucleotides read TGCGCCAGCTCCGTTCTAGTGGTGGCTAGCTCCTACAATGAGCAGTTCTTC.

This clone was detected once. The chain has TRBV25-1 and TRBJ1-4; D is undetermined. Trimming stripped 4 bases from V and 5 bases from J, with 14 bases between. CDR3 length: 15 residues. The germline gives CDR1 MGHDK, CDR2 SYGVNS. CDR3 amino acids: CASSGLTIENEKLFF. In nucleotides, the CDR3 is TGTGCCAGCAGTGGGCTCACGATCGAAAATGAAAAACTGTTTTTT.

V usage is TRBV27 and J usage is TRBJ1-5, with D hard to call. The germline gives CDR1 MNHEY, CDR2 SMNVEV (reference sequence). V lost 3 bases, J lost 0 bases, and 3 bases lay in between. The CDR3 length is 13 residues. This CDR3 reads CASSFSSNQPQHF. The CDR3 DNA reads TGTGCCAGCAGTTTCAGTAGCAATCAGCCCCAGCATTTT.

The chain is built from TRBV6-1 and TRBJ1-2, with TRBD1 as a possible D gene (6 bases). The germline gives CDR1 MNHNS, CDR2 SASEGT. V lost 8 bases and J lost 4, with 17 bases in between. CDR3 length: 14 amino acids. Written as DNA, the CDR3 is TGTGCCAGCGTGGTAGGGGGGGAGGCCTATGGCTACACCTTC. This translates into CASVVGGEAYGYTF.

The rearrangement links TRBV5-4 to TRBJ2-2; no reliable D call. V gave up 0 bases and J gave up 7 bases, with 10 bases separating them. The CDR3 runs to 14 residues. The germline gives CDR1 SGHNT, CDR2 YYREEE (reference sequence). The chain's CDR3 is CASSLAAGYGELFF. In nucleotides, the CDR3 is TGTGCCAGCAGCTTGGCCGCAGGATACGGGGAGCTGTTTTTT.

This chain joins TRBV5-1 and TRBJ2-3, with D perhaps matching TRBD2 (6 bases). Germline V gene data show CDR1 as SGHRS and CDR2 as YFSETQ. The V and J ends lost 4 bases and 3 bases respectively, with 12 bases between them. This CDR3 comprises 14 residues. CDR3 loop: CASSTGVGTDTQYF. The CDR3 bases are TGCGCCAGCAGCACGGGGGTTGGAACAGATACGCAGTATTTT.

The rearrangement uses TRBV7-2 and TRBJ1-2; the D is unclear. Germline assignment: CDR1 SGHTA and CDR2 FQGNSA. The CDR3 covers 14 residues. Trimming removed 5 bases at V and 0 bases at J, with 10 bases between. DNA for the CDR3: TGTGCCAGCAGCCGCCTGCATGCTAACTATGGCTACACCTTC. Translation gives CASSRLHANYGYTF.

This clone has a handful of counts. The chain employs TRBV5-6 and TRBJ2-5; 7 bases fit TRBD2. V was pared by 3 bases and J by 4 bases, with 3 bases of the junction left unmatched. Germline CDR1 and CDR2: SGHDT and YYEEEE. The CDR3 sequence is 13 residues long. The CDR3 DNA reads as TGTGCCAGCAGCTCAACTAGCGCAGAGACCCAGTACTTC. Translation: CASSSTSAETQYF.

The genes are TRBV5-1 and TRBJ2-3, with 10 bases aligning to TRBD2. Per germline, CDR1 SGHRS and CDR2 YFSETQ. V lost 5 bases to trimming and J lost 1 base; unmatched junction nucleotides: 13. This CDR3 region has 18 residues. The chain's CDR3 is CASRPTIAGGLGTDTQYF. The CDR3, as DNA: TGCGCCAGCAGGCCTACAATAGCGGGAGGTTTGGGCACAGATACGCAGTATTTT.

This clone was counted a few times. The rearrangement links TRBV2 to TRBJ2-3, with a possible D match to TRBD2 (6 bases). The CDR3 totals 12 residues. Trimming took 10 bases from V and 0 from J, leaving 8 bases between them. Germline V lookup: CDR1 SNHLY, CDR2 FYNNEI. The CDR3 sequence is CAIGTSTDTQYF. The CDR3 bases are TGTGCCATCGGGACTAGCACAGATACGCAGTATTTT. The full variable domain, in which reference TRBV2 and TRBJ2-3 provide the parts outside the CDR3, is EPEVTQTPSHQVTQMGQEVILRCVPISNHLYFYWYRQILGQKVEFLVSFYNNEISEKSEIFDDQFSVERPDGSNFTLKIRSTKLEDSAMYFCAIGTSTDTQYFGPGTRLTVL.

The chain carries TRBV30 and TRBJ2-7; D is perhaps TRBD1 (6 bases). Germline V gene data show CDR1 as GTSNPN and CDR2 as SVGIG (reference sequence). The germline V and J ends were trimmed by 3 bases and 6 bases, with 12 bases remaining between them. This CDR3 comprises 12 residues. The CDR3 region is CAWRSDRFEQYF. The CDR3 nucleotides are TGTGCCTGGAGGAGTGACAGGTTCGAGCAGTACTTC.

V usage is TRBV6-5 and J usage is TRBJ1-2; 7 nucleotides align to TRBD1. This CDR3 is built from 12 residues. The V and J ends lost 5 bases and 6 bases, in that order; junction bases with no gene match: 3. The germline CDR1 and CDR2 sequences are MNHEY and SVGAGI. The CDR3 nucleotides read TGTGCCAGCAGTGACAGGGTCAATGGCTACACCTTC. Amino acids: CASSDRVNGYTF.

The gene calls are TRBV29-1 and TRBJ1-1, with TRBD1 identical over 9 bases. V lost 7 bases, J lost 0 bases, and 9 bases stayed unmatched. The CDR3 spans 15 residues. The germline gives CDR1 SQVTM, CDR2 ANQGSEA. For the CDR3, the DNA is TGCAGCGCTCGGACAGGGGAGTTTGTGAACACTGAAGCTTTCTTT. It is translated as CSARTGEFVNTEAFF.

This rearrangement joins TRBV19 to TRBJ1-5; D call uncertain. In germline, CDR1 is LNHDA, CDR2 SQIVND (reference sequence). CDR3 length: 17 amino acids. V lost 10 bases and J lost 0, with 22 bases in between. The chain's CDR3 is CATKKAGSHYSNQPQHF. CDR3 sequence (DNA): TGTGCCACCAAAAAAGCCGGGAGCCACTATAGCAATCAGCCCCAGCATTTT.

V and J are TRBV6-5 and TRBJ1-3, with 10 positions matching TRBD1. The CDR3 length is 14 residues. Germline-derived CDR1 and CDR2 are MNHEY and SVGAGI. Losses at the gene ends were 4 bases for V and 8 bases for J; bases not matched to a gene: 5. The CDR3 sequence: CASSFGTGAYTIYF. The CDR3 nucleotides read TGTGCCAGCAGTTTCGGGACAGGGGCCTACACCATATATTTT.

The CDR3 loop is CASSEAPGPSRETQYF. The DNA of the CDR3 is TGTGCCAGCAGTGAAGCCCCGGGCCCCTCCAGGGAGACCCAGTACTTC. V is TRBV2 and J is TRBJ2-5; no clear D gene. Trimming left V 0 bases short and J 5 bases short, with 16 bases between. Germline-derived CDR1 and CDR2 are SNHLY and FYNNEI. The CDR3 sequence is 16 residues long.